The 27 T cell receptor beta chains below come from one sample, sequenced in a study of human T cells and chemical hapten exposure. TCRdb re-analysed the RACE reads in MiXCR, keeping a single row per CDR3 protein. The data contain more than 75,000 distinct CDR3 sequences, 10% of them seen just once; the ten biggest clones take up roughly 2.3%. Time point in this sample: patch test 2, 6 weeks after DPC sensitization. Treatment defined: therapeutic diphenylcyclopropenone sensitization with weekly scalp DPC. The starting material was whole blood, obtained in connection with sensitization to the hapten diphenylcyclopropenone (DPC). The receptors come from a woman in her thirties with alopecia areata. Some clones in this sample may be carry-over from other donors' samples.

The J gene is TRBJ2-3, the V gene TRBV10-1, with unresolved D. V lost 3 bases, J lost 5 bases, and 12 bases lay in between. Germline values: CDR1 WNHNN, CDR2 SYGVQD (reference sequence). The CDR3 has 14 residues. The CDR3 loop reads CASSEGLVKDTQYF. The CDR3 region has the DNA TGCGCCAGCAGTGAAGGGCTAGTTAAAGATACGCAGTATTTT.

The chain combines TRBV18 with TRBJ1-1; no definite D call. V was shortened by 2 bases and J by 1 base, with 17 bases between the two germline ends. Germline-derived CDR1 and CDR2 are KGHSH and LQKENI. The CDR3 loop spans 17 amino acids. The CDR3 DNA reads as TGTGCCAGCTCACCATTTTTCGTAACAGAACGGAACACTGAAGCTTTCTTT. This sequence encodes CASSPFFVTERNTEAFF. Together with reference TRBV18 and TRBJ1-1, the CDR3 gives the full variable domain: NAGVMQNPRHLVRRRGQEARLRCSPMKGHSHVYWYRQLPEEGLKFMVYLQKENIIDESGMPKERFSAEFPKEGPSILRIQQVVRGDSAAYFCASSPFFVTERNTEAFFGQGTRLTVV.

This clonotype was seen many times. The rearrangement joins TRBV29-1 to TRBJ1-2, with D unresolved. Germline V gene data show CDR1 as SQVTM and CDR2 as ANQGSEA. The CDR3 has 15 residues. Trimming removed 3 bases at V and 2 bases at J, with 16 bases between. Here the CDR3 reads CSVDSGSAVNYGYTF. For the CDR3, the DNA is TGCAGCGTTGATAGCGGCTCGGCAGTCAACTATGGCTACACCTTC.

This clonotype was seen repeatedly, ten times or more. In nucleotides, the CDR3 is TGTGCCAGCAGCTCCCGCGCTAAACAGTTTGGACACTACGAGCAGTACTTC. Translation: CASSSRAKQFGHYEQYF. The chain is built from TRBV21-1 and TRBJ2-7; TRBD2 is taken as the D call from the table, unchecked against the DNA. TRBV21-1 is termed a pseudogene. This CDR3 comprises 17 residues.

This clonotype was detected many times. This chain uses TRBV29-1 with TRBJ2-5, with D possibly TRBD2 on 5 matching bases. The V gene's germline CDR1 is SQVTM and CDR2 ANQGSEA. This CDR3 region has 15 residues. V was cut by 4 bases and J by 5 bases, with 20 bases left in between. This chain's CDR3 is CSVGTEGARVETQYF. The CDR3, as DNA: TGCAGCGTTGGAACTGAGGGAGCCCGTGTGGAGACCCAGTACTTC. Complete variable domain (other parts from reference TRBV29-1 and TRBJ2-5): SAVISQKPSRDICQRGTSLTIQCQVDSQVTMMFWYRQQPGQSLTLIATANQGSEATYESGFVIDKFPISRPNLTFSTLTVSNMSPEDSSIYLCSVGTEGARVETQYFGPGTRLLVL.

Ten or more counts support this clonotype. V usage is TRBV7-2 and J usage is TRBJ2-3; 9 nucleotides agree with TRBD1. Germline loops: CDR1 SGHTA, CDR2 FQGNSA. This CDR3 has 15 amino acids. Unmatched junction bases numbered 5, after V lost 4 bases and J lost 3 bases. In DNA, the CDR3 is TGTGCCAGCAGCTCAGGTGGACAGGGGACAGATACGCAGTATTTT. This translates into CASSSGGQGTDTQYF.

This clonotype was seen at least ten times. This CDR3 is CASSLGLLHNEQFF. The CDR3 nucleotides read TGTGCCAGCAGCTTAGGGCTCCTACACAATGAGCAGTTCTTC. The V and J genes are TRBV7-2 and TRBJ2-1; D is unclear. Germline V gives CDR1 SGHTA, CDR2 FQGNSA. The CDR3 spans 14 residues. The V end lost 1 base, the J end lost 5 bases, and 9 bases lay between the germline ends.

This clonotype showed up many times. The chain joins TRBV20-1 to TRBJ2-1; D gene unclear. The germline V gene encodes CDR1 DFQATT and CDR2 SNEGSKA (reference sequence). V was trimmed by 0 bases and J by 0 bases, leaving 9 bases between them. CDR3 size: 15 residues. The CDR3 nucleotides are TGCAGTGCTAGAGATCTATTGGGCTCCTACAATGAGCAGTTCTTC. This encodes CSARDLLGSYNEQFF.

This clonotype was seen many times. V is TRBV2 and J is TRBJ1-2; possibly TRBD1 for D (6 bases). V was shortened by 7 bases and J by 9 bases, with 27 bases between the two germline ends. Germline V gene sequence: CDR1 SNHLY, CDR2 FYNNEI. This CDR3 region has 16 residues. In nucleotides, the CDR3 is TGTGCCAGCACAGGGGACGGACAGCCGGACGCTATGCGCTACACCTTC. It specifies CASTGDGQPDAMRYTF. Full variable domain (outside the CDR3, taken from reference TRBV2 and TRBJ1-2): EPEVTQTPSHQVTQMGQEVILRCVPISNHLYFYWYRQILGQKVEFLVSFYNNEISEKSEIFDDQFSVERPDGSNFTLKIRSTKLEDSAMYFCASTGDGQPDAMRYTFGSGTRLTVV.

This clonotype showed up many times. This rearrangement joins TRBV20-1 to TRBJ2-5; 10 nucleotides align to TRBD1. The trim removed 6 bases at V and 0 bases at J, leaving 13 bases unmatched. The CDR3 totals 17 residues. Germline V gene sequence: CDR1 DFQATT, CDR2 SNEGSKA (reference sequence). For the CDR3, the DNA is TGCAGTGCACGGAAGACAGGGGGCTCTATGTACCAAGAGACCCAGTACTTC. Protein sequence: CSARKTGGSMYQETQYF.

This chain links TRBV20-1 with TRBJ2-1, with 12 bases fitting TRBD2. Trimming took 2 bases from V and 8 from J; bases not matched to a gene: 7. CDR1 is DFQATT and CDR2 is SNEGSKA in the germline V gene (reference sequence). CDR3 length equals 15 residues. The chain's CDR3 is CSARRASGGAYEQFF. CDR3 DNA: TGCAGTGCTAGAAGGGCTAGCGGGGGGGCCTATGAGCAGTTCTTC.

Many counts were recorded for this clonotype. The chain is built from TRBV2 and TRBJ2-1, with TRBD2 identical over 11 bases. CDR1 is SNHLY, CDR2 FYNNEI, per germline. The CDR3 consists of 15 residues. The ends lost 7 bases at V and 6 bases at J; junction bases unmatched: 8. CDR3 in DNA: TGTGCCAGCATTTCACTAGCGGGAGTCCCCAATGAGCAGTTCTTC. The encoded protein is CASISLAGVPNEQFF.

There are many counts of this clonotype. The genes are TRBV20-1 and TRBJ1-2; 7 nucleotides match TRBD1. This CDR3 region has 14 residues. Trimming at V came to 3 bases and at J to 3 bases, leaving 7 bases not matched to a gene. Germline CDR1 and CDR2: DFQATT and SNEGSKA (reference sequence). CDR3 nucleotides: TGCAGTGCTAGGAGGGCAGGGGGGGACTATGGCTACACCTTC. Its translation: CSARRAGGDYGYTF.

This clonotype appeared many times. This chain links TRBV6-2 or TRBV6-3 with TRBJ1-5; a weak D match, TRBD1 (5 bases). The ends were cut back, 4 bases at V and 7 bases at J, with 14 bases in the middle. CDR1 is MNHEY, CDR2 SVGEGT, per germline. The CDR3 loop spans 14 amino acids. CDR3 in amino acids: CASSLGASWQPQHF. The CDR3 coding sequence is TGTGCCAGCAGTTTAGGGGCCTCGTGGCAGCCCCAGCATTTT.

The rearrangement uses TRBV2 and TRBJ1-4, with a weak D call TRBD1 (5 bases). Trimming removed 6 bases at V and 10 bases at J, with 15 bases between. Germline V gene lookup returns CDR1 SNHLY and CDR2 FYNNEI. The CDR3 has 13 amino acids. The CDR3 DNA follows: TGTGCCAGCAGGCAGGGCGGACGAGGAAAACTGTTTTTT. Its translation is CASRQGGRGKLFF.

This clonotype was recorded at least ten times. The chain carries TRBV6-2 or TRBV6-3 and TRBJ1-2, with TRBD1 identical over 7 bases. This CDR3 contains 12 residues. Per germline, CDR1 MNHEY and CDR2 SVGEGT. The ends lost 6 bases at V and 6 bases at J; junction bases unmatched: 4. CDR3 bases: TGTGCCAGCAGGACAGGGAGCGATGGCTACACCTTC. It is translated as CASRTGSDGYTF.

This clonotype was seen repeatedly, ten times or more. The chain uses TRBV28 and TRBJ2-7, with D possibly being TRBD2 (7 bases). With 6 bases removed from V and 7 bases from J, the gap between germline ends came to 19 bases. The CDR3 is 14 amino acids. Looked up from germline, CDR1 is MDHEN and CDR2 is SYDVKM. The CDR3 reads CASSIRGAPREQYF. CDR3 coding DNA: TGTGCCAGCAGCATTCGGGGGGCGCCTCGGGAGCAGTACTTC. The complete variable domain, with remaining parts taken from reference TRBV28 and TRBJ2-7, reads DVKVTQSSRYLVKRTGEKVFLECVQDMDHENMFWYRQDPGLGLRLIYFSYDVKMKEKGDIPEGYSVSREKKERFSLILESASTNQTSMYLCASSIRGAPREQYFGPGTRLTVT.

The rearrangement links TRBV7-9 to TRBJ2-6; 8 nucleotides line up with TRBD1. Germline V CDR1 and CDR2: SEHNR, FQNEAQ (reference sequence). The CDR3 runs 16 residues. V dropped 5 bases and J dropped 1; count of bases not matched to a gene: 4. CDR3 DNA sequence: TGTGCCAGCAGCCCCTACAGGGGGTCTGGGGCCAACGTCCTGACTTTC. Amino acid sequence: CASSPYRGSGANVLTF.

The chain uses TRBV29-1 and TRBJ1-2; D not resolved. Germline CDR1 reads SQVTM; CDR2 reads ANQGSEA. V was cut by 4 bases and J by 2 bases, with 5 bases left in between. The CDR3 consists of 11 residues. DNA of the CDR3: TGCAGCGTTGTCGTAAACTATGGCTACACCTTC. Protein product: CSVVVNYGYTF.

This clonotype was counted ten times or more. This chain connects TRBV20-1 to TRBJ2-2, with D uncertain. Between the trimmed V and J ends, which lost 2 bases and 4 bases, there was a span of 8 bases. Germline V gene data show CDR1 as DFQATT and CDR2 as SNEGSKA (reference sequence). This CDR3 spans 13 amino acids. CDR3 sequence: CSARLGPTGELFF. In nucleotides, the CDR3 is TGCAGTGCTAGACTAGGACCCACCGGGGAGCTGTTTTTT.

Ten or more counts support this clonotype. This chain links TRBV7-2 with TRBJ1-6; no reliable D call. Germline V gives CDR1 SGHTA, CDR2 FQGNSA. V was cut by 5 bases and J by 7 bases, with 9 bases left in between. CDR3 size: 13 residues. CDR3 loop: CASSRYPNSPLHF. In nucleotides, the CDR3 is TGTGCCAGCAGCCGATACCCCAATTCACCCCTCCACTTT.

The chain carries TRBV5-1 and TRBJ2-7; 7 bases agree with TRBD1. The trim removed 9 bases at V and 7 bases at J, leaving 13 bases unmatched. The CDR3 contains 13 residues. Germline CDR1 and CDR2: SGHRS and YFSETQ. DNA for the CDR3: TGCGCCACCGACCCGACAGGGATCGGTGAGCAGTACTTC. Translating it yields CATDPTGIGEQYF.

This clonotype has just a few counts. The genes are TRBV20-1 and TRBJ2-7; D not resolved. V dropped 5 bases and J dropped 2 bases, with 16 bases sitting between them. Germline V gene sequence: CDR1 DFQATT, CDR2 SNEGSKA (reference sequence). CDR3 length equals 14 residues. The CDR3 loop reads CSAGGIGNAYEQYF. The CDR3, as DNA: TGCAGTGCTGGTGGAATAGGGAACGCCTACGAGCAGTACTTC.

This clonotype was observed a few times. The rearrangement links TRBV4-3 to TRBJ2-1; no firm D call. The V gene lost 4 bases and the J gene lost 6 bases, with 13 bases spanning the gap. The V gene's germline CDR1 is LGHNA and CDR2 YSLEER. This CDR3 contains 14 residues. CDR3 sequence: CASSPRDLANEQFF. In DNA, the CDR3 is TGCGCCAGCAGCCCCCGAGATCTGGCCAATGAGCAGTTCTTC.

This clonotype was recorded once. A much larger clone differs by one base, so this may be a read error. As DNA, the CDR3 is TGTGCCAGTAGTATAGATCCCTCCTGGCTCCGATCAATTTCACCCCTCCACTTT. It yields the protein CASSIDPSWLRSISPLHF. This chain uses TRBV19 with TRBJ1-6; no reliable D call. The CDR3 is 18 amino acids. V dropped 0 bases and J dropped 9 bases, with 21 bases sitting between them. Germline-derived CDR1 and CDR2 are LNHDA and SQIVND (reference sequence).

This clonotype was seen more than once but under ten times. The V gene is TRBV5-1, the J gene TRBJ1-4; D gene uncertain. This CDR3 is built from 14 residues. The germline CDR1 and CDR2 sequences are SGHRS and YFSETQ. The V end lost 0 bases, the J end lost 8 bases, and 11 bases lay between the germline ends. CDR3 DNA: TGCGCCAGCAGCTTGGGATGGCAGTCAGAAAAACTGTTTTTT. Translated, it gives CASSLGWQSEKLFF.

This clonotype was seen once. This chain uses TRBV6-1 with TRBJ1-1; D unclear. The CDR3 has 13 amino acids. Germline lookup yields CDR1 MNHNS and CDR2 SASEGT. The ends were cut back, 10 bases at V and 5 bases at J, with 17 bases in the middle. Written as DNA, the CDR3 is TGTGCCACCTCCCCCTCCTGGGTAACTGAAGCTTTCTTT. This sequence encodes CATSPSWVTEAFF.